These 18 T cell receptor beta chains originate from one sample sequenced in a study of tumor-infiltrating lymphocytes in primary liver carcinoma. Using a constant-region primer together with ProtoScript II reverse transcriptase, TCR beta cDNA was made from 500 ng of total RNA. ARM-PCR, slightly modified, supplied the TCR beta libraries through three nested multiplex PCR rounds. Both of the initial two PCR rounds ran for nine to ten cycles and employed TRBV1-TRBV30 forward primers alongside a C-beta reverse primer. A single record per CDR3 protein comes from TCRdb applying MiXCR to the multiplex PCR reads. Here the sample spans under 110,000 distinct CDR3 sequences, around two thirds being singletons. Unsorted bulk tissue of about 19-31 mg yielded co-extracted RNA and DNA. Sequencing input: liver tumor tissue from sampling region 2. Noted subset: tumor region T2, inferior pole. The receptors come from a woman aged 55-69 years with primary liver carcinoma and hepatitis B virus infection.

In its sample, this clonotype ranks as medium-sized. The V and J genes are TRBV11-3 and TRBJ1-1, with D possibly TRBD1 on 5 matching bases. This CDR3 is 14 amino acids long. CDR1 is SGHNT, CDR2 YENEEA, per germline. Trimming removed 5 bases from V and 11 bases from J, with 21 bases in between. CDR3 in amino acids: CASSPRGGEVRAFF. For the CDR3, the DNA is TGTGCCAGCAGCCCTAGGGGAGGGGAGGTTCGCGCTTTCTTT.

Concerning this clonotype itself: No conserved phenylalanine or tryptophan is present at the end of the CDR3, so a read error is the likely explanation. The genes are TRBV6-2 or TRBV6-3 and TRBJ2-1; a possible D gene is TRBD2 (6 bases). Germline V CDR1 and CDR2: MNHEY, SVGEGT. The CDR3 contains 14 residues. The CDR3 DNA sequence: TGTGCCAGAAGTTTAGCGGAGGCGTACAATGAGCAGTTCATC. It encodes CARSLAEAYNEQFI.

A note on this clonotype: The junction departs from germline at one end; a sequencing error may be responsible. The chain is built from TRBV10-2 and TRBJ2-6; 13 nucleotides line up with TRBD2. Germline-derived CDR1 and CDR2 are WSHSY and SAAADI. The CDR3 is 17 amino acids. The CDR3 region has the DNA TGCGTCACTGAGGGACTAGCGGGGTTCTCTGGGGCTAACGTCTTGACTTTC. Translating it yields CVTEGLAGFSGANVLTF.

Regarding this clonotype: This may be a read error, as it is one base from a much larger clone. V is TRBV20-1 and J is TRBJ1-2, with D perhaps TRBD1 (5 bases). This CDR3 is 14 amino acids long. Germline V gene data show CDR1 as DFQATT and CDR2 as SNEGSKA (reference sequence). The CDR3 sequence is CGANPGTSNYGYTF. DNA for the CDR3: TGCGGTGCTAACCCCGGGACTTCTAACTATGGCTACACCTTC.

This clonotype was counted many times. The chain carries TRBV7-9 and TRBJ2-7, with a tentative D call TRBD1 (6 bases). V dropped 8 bases and J dropped 5 bases, with 16 bases sitting between them. CDR3 size: 13 residues. Per germline, CDR1 SEHNR and CDR2 FQNEAQ (reference sequence). In DNA form, the CDR3 reads TGTGCCAGCTCCTGGGGCAGGGACAACGAGCAGTACTTC. Protein: CASSWGRDNEQYF.

Comments on this clonotype: The junction does not match germline at one end; this may be a read error. The rearrangement joins TRBV5-1 to TRBJ2-3, with a tentative D call TRBD1 (5 bases). Per germline, CDR1 SGHRS and CDR2 YFSETQ. The CDR3 has 16 amino acids. CDR3 nucleotide sequence: TGCGCCAGCAGCTCGTCGGAAGGTGAGGACACAGATATGCAGTATTTT. This codes for CASSSSEGEDTDMQYF.

Note on this clonotype: At one end, the junction sequence differs from germline, possibly due to a read error. This chain joins TRBV6-1 and TRBJ2-3; weak D call: TRBD2 (5 bases). The CDR3 loop spans 15 amino acids. The germline gives CDR1 MNHNS, CDR2 SASEGT. In nucleotides, the CDR3 is TGTGCCAGCAGAGTAGGTGACGGGGTTACAGATATGCAGTATTTT. Residues: CASRVGDGVTDMQYF.

Details on this clonotype: Mismatch with germline at one junction end may stem from a read error. This chain uses TRBV6-1 with TRBJ1-5; 7 bases are shared with TRBD1. Per germline, CDR1 MNHNS and CDR2 SASEGT. CDR3 length equals 16 residues. In DNA form, the CDR3 reads TGTGCCAGCAGTGATTACGACAGGGTGTGGAGTCAGCTCCAGCATTTT. This sequence encodes CASSDYDRVWSQLQHF.

This clonotype was recorded only once. The junction and the germline gene differ at one end; a read error may be behind it. This chain joins TRBV11-3 and TRBJ2-1; the D is unclear. CDR1 is SGHNT and CDR2 is YENEEA in the germline V gene. CDR3 length: 17 residues. The CDR3 is CASSLDPRSFSYKEQSF. DNA of the CDR3: TGTGCCAGCAGCTTAGATCCTAGGAGTTTTTCCTACAAAGAGCAGTCCTTC.

This clonotype has ten or more counts. The J gene is TRBJ2-7, the V gene TRBV5-1; TRBD2 matches at 9 bases. Germline CDR1 reads SGHRS; CDR2 reads YFSETQ. The V segment lost 3 bases and the J segment 6 bases; nucleotides outside the gene matches: 10. The CDR3 is made up of 15 amino acids. In nucleotides, the CDR3 is TGCGCCAGCAGCTCACTCCTTGGCGGGAGGGGCGAGCAGTACTTC. Translation: CASSSLLGGRGEQYF.

The chain is built from TRBV4-2 and TRBJ2-1; D may be TRBD2 (6 bases). Trimming left V 4 bases short and J 8 bases short, with 15 bases between. The CDR3 covers 14 residues. In germline, CDR1 is LGHNA, CDR2 YNFKEQ. CDR3 residues: CASSRGDSYDEQFF. The CDR3 DNA reads TGTGCCAGCAGCCGGGGGGACTCATACGATGAGCAGTTCTTC.

The V and J genes are TRBV5-4 and TRBJ2-1; TRBD2 aligns across 10 bases. J gave up 9 bases and V 5 bases, and 11 bases lay outside the gene matches. The CDR3 runs to 15 residues. Germline-derived CDR1 and CDR2 are SGHNT and YYREEE (reference sequence). CDR3 nucleotide sequence: TGTGCCAGCAGTTTATCTAGCGGGAGCCACAGTGAGCAGTTCTTC. As protein: CASSLSSGSHSEQFF.

As for this clonotype: One end of the junction varies from germline; a read error may be responsible. The chain combines TRBV11-2 with TRBJ2-1; D is perhaps TRBD2 (5 bases). The CDR3 runs 14 residues. Germline CDR1 is SGHAT and CDR2 is FQNNGV. The CDR3 DNA is TGTGCCAAGAGTCCGGACTCGAGGTATAGGGAGCAGTTCTTT. Its translation is CAKSPDSRYREQFF.

This clonotype was picked up a small number of times. J is TRBJ1-3 and V is TRBV29-1; D not resolved. This CDR3 is built from 17 residues. The ends were cut back, 7 bases at V and 1 base at J, with 23 bases in the middle. CDR1 and CDR2 (germline): SQVTM, ANQGSEA. This CDR3 reads CSARRGDRTGSGNTIYF. CDR3 DNA: TGCAGCGCTCGAAGAGGAGATAGGACGGGATCTGGAAACACCATATATTTT.

Note on this clonotype: At one end, the junction sequence differs from germline, possibly due to a read error. V is TRBV11-2 and J is TRBJ2-2, with a tentative D call TRBD1 (5 bases). The length of the CDR3 is 16 residues. Germline V gene sequence: CDR1 SGHAT, CDR2 FQNNGV. CDR3 in amino acids: CASSAGHSLNTRELFF. DNA for the CDR3: TGCGCCAGCAGCGCAGGACACTCCTTGAATACCAGGGAGCTGTTTTTT.

This clonotype was observed at least ten times. V gene TRBV6-5 combines with J gene TRBJ2-5, with D uncertain. The V end lost 4 bases, the J end lost 4 bases, and 13 bases lay between the germline ends. The CDR3 loop spans 14 amino acids. Germline V lookup: CDR1 MNHEY, CDR2 SVGAGI. The CDR3 region is CASSSGSVGETQYF. CDR3 bases: TGTGCCAGCAGTTCCGGAAGTGTAGGAGAGACCCAGTACTTC.

CDR3 sequence reads: CASSSPRRGTATEAFF. CDR3 in DNA: TGTGCCAGCAGTTCCCCAAGACGGGGGACAGCTACTGAAGCTTTCTTT. The gene calls are TRBV6-5 and TRBJ1-1; 7 positions match TRBD1. J lost 5 bases, V lost 4 bases, and 13 bases had no gene match. There are 16 residues in the CDR3. Germline V gene data show CDR1 as MNHEY and CDR2 as SVGAGI.

This clonotype showed up just once. The rearrangement uses TRBV6-1 and TRBJ1-2; a weak D match, TRBD1 (5 bases). The CDR3 is 15 amino acids. Between the trimmed V and J ends, which lost 11 bases and 3 bases, there was a span of 22 bases. Germline values: CDR1 MNHNS, CDR2 SASEGT. Here the CDR3 reads CAVQDMGTMDYGYTF. For the CDR3, the DNA is TGTGCCGTACAGGACATGGGGACGATGGACTATGGCTACACCTTC.